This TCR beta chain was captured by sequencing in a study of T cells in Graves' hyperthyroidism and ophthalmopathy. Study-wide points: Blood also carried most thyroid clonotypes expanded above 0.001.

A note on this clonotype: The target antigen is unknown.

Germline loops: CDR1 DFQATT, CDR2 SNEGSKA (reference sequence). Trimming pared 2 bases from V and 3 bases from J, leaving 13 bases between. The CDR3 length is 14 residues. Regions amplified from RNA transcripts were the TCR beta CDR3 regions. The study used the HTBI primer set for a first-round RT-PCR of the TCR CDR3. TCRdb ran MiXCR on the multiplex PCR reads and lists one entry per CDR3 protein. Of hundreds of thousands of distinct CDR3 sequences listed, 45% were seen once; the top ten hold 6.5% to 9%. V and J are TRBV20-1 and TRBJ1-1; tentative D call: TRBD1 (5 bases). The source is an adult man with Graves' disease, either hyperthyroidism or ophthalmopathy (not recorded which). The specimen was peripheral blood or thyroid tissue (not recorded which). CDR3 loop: CSARNTGIYTEAFF. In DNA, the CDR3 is TGCAGTGCTAGAAACACAGGCATTTACACTGAAGCTTTCTTT.